Listed below are T cell receptor beta chains from one sample, sequenced in a study of T cells in Graves' hyperthyroidism and ophthalmopathy. TCRdb fed the multiplex PCR reads into MiXCR, producing one record per CDR3 protein. The sample includes 400,000 to 500,000 distinct CDR3 sequences, about an eighth of them seen just once. Sample: blood. Every receptor here comes from a woman aged 18-35 years with Graves' hyperthyroidism. Each CDR3 is given with its conserved first and last residue. A D gene is named only where the DNA matches it firmly. Expanded clones are given a class, and other clones once, few, many or no size at all.

J gene,V gene,D gene,clone size,CDR3 protein,CDR3 DNA
TRBJ2-7,TRBV30,.,many,CAWGGSLSYEQYF,TGTGCCTGGGGTGGAAGTCTCTCCTACGAGCAGTACTTC
TRBJ2-1,TRBV28,TRBD2,many,CASSSKGLAGVHEQFF,TGTGCCAGCAGTTCCAAGGGGCTAGCGGGAGTCCATGAGCAGTTCTTC
TRBJ1-1,TRBV29-1,.,many,CSVVGNMNTEAFF,TGCAGCGTTGTGGGGAACATGAACACTGAAGCTTTCTTT
TRBJ2-3,TRBV5-1,TRBD1,many,CASSLEDRGTDTQYF,TGCGCCAGCAGCTTGGAGGACAGGGGCACAGATACGCAGTATTTT
TRBJ2-2,TRBV12-3/TRBV12-4,.,many,CASSLSAATGELFF,TGTGCCAGCAGTTTAAGTGCGGCCACCGGGGAGCTGTTTTTT
TRBJ2-1,TRBV6-2/TRBV6-3,TRBD2,.,CARNRTGTVAGGGSYNEQFF,TGTGCCAGAAATAGAACCGGGACGGTAGCGGGAGGTGGCTCCTACAATGAGCAGTTCTTC
TRBJ1-2,TRBV24-1,TRBD1,many,CATSDGQGKNGYTF,TGTGCCACCAGTGACGGACAGGGAAAAAATGGCTACACCTTC
TRBJ2-3,TRBV7-9,TRBD2,.,CASSPGGQYF,TGTGCCAGCAGCCCGGGGGGGCAGTATTTT
TRBJ1-6,TRBV2,TRBD1,many,CASYIGTGVSPLHF,TGTGCCAGCTATATCGGGACAGGGGTTTCACCCCTCCACTTT
TRBJ1-5,TRBV30,TRBD1,.,CAWGQGLNQPQHF,TGTGCCTGGGGACAGGGACTCAATCAGCCCCAGCATTTT
TRBJ2-3,TRBV19,TRBD2,many,CASSIVGVLAGGPTDTQYF,TGTGCCAGTAGTATAGTGGGGGTACTAGCGGGAGGCCCCACAGATACGCAGTATTTT
TRBJ1-5,TRBV2,.,many,CASSESRQAINQPQHF,TGTGCCAGCAGTGAAAGTCGACAGGCGATAAATCAGCCCCAGCATTTT
TRBJ2-3,TRBV7-3,.,.,CASSLPAGDTQYF,TGTGCCAGCAGTCTCCCCGCAGGAGATACGCAGTATTTT
TRBJ2-1,TRBV7-9,.,.,CASSLGFAGSSYNEQFF,TGTGCCAGCAGCTTAGGGTTTGCCGGGAGCTCCTACAATGAGCAGTTCTTC
TRBJ2-7,TRBV5-1,.,many,CASSRGGGNYEQYF,TGCGCCAGCAGCAGGGGAGGAGGCAACTACGAGCAGTACTTC
TRBJ1-1,TRBV5-1,TRBD1,many,CASSLQGANTEAFF,TGTGCCAGCAGCCTACAGGGGGCAAACACTGAAGCTTTCTTT
TRBJ2-5,TRBV6-1,.,.,CASSERGGLGGGGTQYF,TGTGCCAGCAGTGAGAGGGGGGGACTTGGCGGTGGGGGGACCCAGTACTTC
TRBJ2-5,TRBV18,TRBD2,many,CASSPTSGSAKETQYF,TGTGCCAGCTCACCAACTAGCGGGAGTGCGAAGGAGACCCAGTACTTC
TRBJ1-1,TRBV2,.,many,CASSPQGAAFF,TGTGCCAGCAGTCCACAGGGAGCAGCTTTCTTT
TRBJ2-5,TRBV13,TRBD2,.,CASSLDRGLAGGETQYF,TGTGCCAGCAGCTTAGACAGGGGGCTAGCGGGAGGGGAGACCCAGTACTTC
TRBJ2-7,TRBV7-8,.,many,CASSLGRPTGVHEQYF,TGTGCCAGCAGCTTAGGGCGACCCACGGGGGTCCACGAGCAGTACTTC
TRBJ2-1,TRBV7-8,.,many,CASSLVWGEDRHEQFF,TGTGCCAGCAGCTTAGTATGGGGAGAGGATAGGCATGAGCAGTTCTTC
TRBJ2-3,TRBV19,.,.,CASSPPRRVGYDTQYF,TGTGCCAGTAGTCCCCCGCGGCGGGTGGGATATGATACGCAGTATTTT
TRBJ1-2,TRBV2,.,many,CASSDSFGYTF,TGTGCCAGCAGTGACAGTTTCGGCTACACCTTC
TRBJ2-2,TRBV11-2,.,many,CASSLGATGELFF,TGTGCCAGCAGCTTAGGGGCAACCGGGGAGCTGTTTTTT
TRBJ1-5,TRBV10-3,.,few,CAISESAYYSNQPQHF,TGTGCCATCAGTGAGTCGGCATACTATAGCAATCAGCCCCAGCATTTT
TRBJ2-5,TRBV9,TRBD2,few,CASSPRGTTVETQYF,TGTGCCAGCAGCCCGAGAGGGACTACTGTGGAGACCCAGTACTTC
TRBJ2-5,TRBV18,.,many,CASSPDLRGETQYF,TGTGCCAGCTCACCGGACCTGAGGGGAGAGACCCAGTACTTC
TRBJ2-1,TRBV3-1,TRBD2,many,CASSQEPGLASLNEQFF,TGTGCCAGCAGCCAAGAACCGGGACTAGCTAGTCTCAATGAGCAGTTCTTC
TRBJ2-1,TRBV7-6,TRBD2,many,CASSLAVSGEAYNEQFF,TGTGCCAGCAGCTTAGCGGTTAGCGGGGAAGCCTACAATGAGCAGTTCTTC
TRBJ2-7,TRBV30,.,.,CAWGWSEQYF,TGTGCCTGGGGCTGGTCCGAGCAGTACTTC
TRBJ2-3,TRBV12-3/TRBV12-4,.,many,CASSFWAGNTDTQYF,TGTGCCAGCAGTTTTTGGGCGGGAAACACAGATACGCAGTATTTT
TRBJ2-7,TRBV27,TRBD2,few,CASSFLNREGPVEQYF,TGTGCCAGCAGTTTCCTAAACCGGGAGGGACCCGTCGAGCAGTACTTC
TRBJ1-1,TRBV9,TRBD1,many,CASSAGQGGAEAFF,TGTGCCAGCAGCGCCGGACAGGGGGGCGCTGAAGCTTTCTTT
TRBJ2-1,TRBV12-3/TRBV12-4,TRBD2,many,CASSPAGLSYNEQFF,TGTGCCAGCAGTCCAGCGGGGCTCTCCTACAATGAGCAGTTCTTC
TRBJ2-1,TRBV9,.,many,CASSGDLPDEQFF,TGTGCCAGCAGCGGGGACCTTCCCGATGAGCAGTTCTTC